One sample yielded the 11 T cell receptor beta chains listed below, sequenced in a study of T cells in Graves' hyperthyroidism and ophthalmopathy. Researchers amplified the TCR beta CDR3 regions from RNA transcripts. When the TCR CDR3 underwent first-round RT-PCR, the HTBI primer set was used. Via MiXCR, TCRdb re-called the multiplex PCR reads, giving one row per CDR3 protein. The sample yields hundreds of thousands of distinct CDR3 sequences, roughly 17% seen once. Sequenced sample: blood. The source is a woman aged 18-29 years with Graves' hyperthyroidism.

The table lists this clonotype with many counts. This chain joins TRBV28 and TRBJ1-5; D ambiguous. The V and J ends lost 1 base and 2 bases respectively, with 9 bases between them. Germline lookup yields CDR1 MDHEN and CDR2 SYDVKM. This CDR3 region has 15 residues. The CDR3 nucleotides are TGTGCCAGCAGTTTATATCGGGTGGGCAATCAGCCCCAGCATTTT. It specifies CASSLYRVGNQPQHF.

Ten or more counts support this clonotype. V usage is TRBV20-1 and J usage is TRBJ1-2; D ambiguous. Trimming took 6 bases from V and 0 from J, leaving 5 bases between them. The CDR3 totals 11 residues. CDR1 is DFQATT and CDR2 is SNEGSKA in the germline V gene (reference sequence). The CDR3 DNA reads TGCAGTGCCAGCCCTAACTATGGCTACACCTTC. This gives the protein CSASPNYGYTF.

This clonotype came up a few times. The chain is built from TRBV5-1 and TRBJ2-7; 7 bases line up with TRBD1. This CDR3 has 14 residues. Germline assignment: CDR1 SGHRS and CDR2 YFSETQ. V was pared by 4 bases and J by 2 bases, with 6 bases of the junction left unmatched. CDR3 residues: CASSNPGQTYEQYF. CDR3 DNA sequence: TGCGCCAGCAGCAATCCGGGACAGACCTACGAGCAGTACTTC.

The chain combines TRBV7-9 with TRBJ1-4, with D maybe TRBD1 (6 bases). With 2 bases removed from V and 0 bases from J, the gap between germline ends came to 13 bases. Germline V gene data show CDR1 as SEHNR and CDR2 as FQNEAQ (reference sequence). The CDR3 has 17 residues. CDR3 sequence (DNA): TGTGCCAGCAGCTTAAGGGGGGGGGGTGCAACTAATGAAAAACTGTTTTTT. Protein sequence: CASSLRGGGATNEKLFF.

The J gene is TRBJ1-2, the V gene TRBV27; weak D call: TRBD1 (5 bases). CDR1 is MNHEY, CDR2 SMNVEV, per germline (reference sequence). Trimming left V 6 bases short and J 7 bases short, with 18 bases between. The CDR3 sequence is 14 residues long. The CDR3 is CASSPYQGSSGYTF. The CDR3 DNA follows: TGTGCCAGCAGCCCATATCAGGGATCGAGTGGCTACACCTTC.

This chain connects TRBV4-1 to TRBJ1-5; D is uncertain. Germline V CDR1 and CDR2: MGHRA, YSYEKL. The V end lost 0 bases, the J end lost 2 bases, and 2 bases lay between the germline ends. The CDR3 covers 13 residues. The CDR3 DNA sequence: TGCGCCAGCAGCCAAGATGGCAATCAGCCCCAGCATTTT. As protein: CASSQDGNQPQHF.

The chain couples TRBV20-1 to TRBJ2-7; 9 bases align to TRBD1. Germline V gene lookup returns CDR1 DFQATT and CDR2 SNEGSKA (reference sequence). Trimming removed 6 bases from V and 1 base from J; junction bases left unmatched: 7. This CDR3 is 14 amino acids long. The CDR3 nucleotides are TGCAGTGCAACGCCGGGACAGGGATCCTACGAGCAGTACTTC. Encoded protein: CSATPGQGSYEQYF.

The rearrangement joins TRBV24-1 to TRBJ2-3; D possibly corresponds to TRBD2 (7 bases). The CDR3 runs 16 residues. Germline V lookup: CDR1 KGHDR, CDR2 SFDVKD. The ends were cut back, 3 bases at V and 1 base at J, with 13 bases in the middle. CDR3: CATSDPGGGGTDTQYF. CDR3 nucleotides: TGTGCCACCAGTGATCCGGGCGGGGGCGGCACAGATACGCAGTATTTT.

This chain uses TRBV20-1 with TRBJ2-1; D may match TRBD1 or TRBD2 (6 bases each). The CDR3 totals 16 residues. Deletions cut 0 bases from V and 0 bases from J, with 12 bases between. Germline V gene data show CDR1 as DFQATT and CDR2 as SNEGSKA (reference sequence). The CDR3 region is CSARETGASSYNEQFF. As DNA, the CDR3 is TGCAGTGCTAGAGAAACGGGGGCGAGCTCCTACAATGAGCAGTTCTTC.

The rearrangement uses TRBV18 and TRBJ2-2; 14 bases fit TRBD2. Germline V gene sequence: CDR1 KGHSH, CDR2 LQKENI. The CDR3 runs 18 residues. Germline trimming cut 4 bases from V and 0 bases from J; bases unmatched to any gene: 4. The CDR3 region has the DNA TGTGCCAGCTCACTTGGACTAGCGGGAGGCCCGAACACCGGGGAGCTGTTTTTT. It is translated as CASSLGLAGGPNTGELFF.

This clonotype has just a few counts. The gene calls are TRBV4-3 and TRBJ2-5, with D perhaps matching TRBD1 (6 bases). Germline V lookup: CDR1 LGHNA, CDR2 YSLEER. The CDR3 loop spans 15 amino acids. Deletions cut 4 bases from V and 5 bases from J, with 17 bases between. The CDR3 sequence: CASSRGTLRRETQYF. In nucleotides, the CDR3 is TGCGCCAGCAGCCGAGGGACACTCCGGAGGGAGACCCAGTACTTC.